The 25 T cell receptor beta chains reported below all come from one sample, sequenced in a study of blood T cells in healthy people across ages (dated by TCRdb to about 2015). The library was produced with 5' RACE. TCRdb lists the instrument as Illumina HiSeq 2500. A second about 7 to 12 cycle PCR used a sample-barcoded 5' primer and a J-beta primer mix. In-frame beta chains were kept once TCRdb had trimmed the public reads at Q25 with fastp and called clones with MiXCR. Rows with a matching CDR3 protein are joined into one entry that keeps the most common DNA and genes. The sample table records approximately 800,000 distinct CDR3 sequences; 35% to 50% of these occur just once. The ten largest clones take up approximately 18% of the sample. The sample taken for sequencing was blood. The receptors here all came from an elderly man in good health.

The rearrangement joins TRBV28 to TRBJ1-4, with 9 bases that match TRBD1. There are 15 residues in the CDR3. J lost 8 bases, V lost 5 bases, and 9 bases had no gene match. Germline-derived CDR1 and CDR2 are MDHEN and SYDVKM. The CDR3 here is CASSPPGQGYEKLFF. CDR3 coding DNA: TGTGCCAGCAGTCCACCGGGACAGGGCTACGAAAAACTGTTTTTT.

The sample holds a few counts of this clonotype. V and J are TRBV5-1 and TRBJ2-7, with unresolved D. Looked up from germline, CDR1 is SGHRS and CDR2 is YFSETQ. The CDR3 contains 13 residues. Trimming cost V 0 bases and J 2 bases, with 6 bases left between them. The CDR3 DNA follows: TGCGCCAGCAGCTTGGACTGGCCCTACGAGCAGTACTTC. Translating gives CASSLDWPYEQYF. Supplemented by reference TRBV5-1 and TRBJ2-7, the full variable domain reads KAGVTQTPRYLIKTRGQQVTLSCSPISGHRSVSWYQQTPGQGLQFLFEYFSETQRNKGNFPGRFSGRQFSNSRSEMNVSTLELGDSALYLCASSLDWPYEQYFGPGTRLTVT.

The sample holds a few counts of this clonotype. The rearrangement joins TRBV29-1 to TRBJ1-2; D is undetermined. Germline CDR1 SQVTM, CDR2 ANQGSEA. Trimming shortened V by 4 bases and J by 3 bases, and 21 bases separated the two germline ends. The CDR3 has 16 amino acids. DNA for the CDR3: TGCAGCGTTGCCCCGACTTTCATTCGGGGAGACTATGGCTACACCTTC. Amino acid sequence: CSVAPTFIRGDYGYTF.

This clonotype was found a few times. The gene calls are TRBV11-1 and TRBJ2-1; D unresolved. CDR3 size: 15 residues. The germline V and J ends were trimmed by 0 bases and 6 bases, with 12 bases remaining between them. Germline loops: CDR1 SGHAT, CDR2 FQDESV (reference sequence). The CDR3 loop is CASSLAPAGFNEQFF. The CDR3 DNA reads TGTGCCAGCAGCTTAGCTCCCGCCGGGTTCAATGAGCAGTTCTTC.

V usage is TRBV5-4 and J usage is TRBJ2-1; 8 bases agree with TRBD2. The CDR3 contains 16 residues. Germline V CDR1 and CDR2: SGHNT, YYREEE (reference sequence). J was trimmed by 4 bases and V by 0 bases; bases with no gene match: 6. The chain's CDR3 is CASSLGGGRPYNEQFF. CDR3 coding DNA: TGTGCCAGCAGCTTGGGAGGCGGGAGGCCTTACAATGAGCAGTTCTTC.

V usage is TRBV7-8 and J usage is TRBJ2-1; a possible D gene is TRBD2 (5 bases). CDR3 length: 16 amino acids. The ends were cut back, 3 bases at V and 4 bases at J, with 16 bases in the middle. Germline loops: CDR1 SGHVS, CDR2 FQNEAQ. Here the CDR3 DNA reads TGTGCCAGCAGCTTTCTGGTCGGGAACGGGTACAATGAGCAGTTCTTC. Its protein is CASSFLVGNGYNEQFF.

This clonotype was seen more than once but under ten times. V is TRBV29-1 and J is TRBJ2-1; 14 bases match TRBD2. V was pared by 7 bases and J by 6 bases, with 5 bases of the junction left unmatched. Germline values: CDR1 SQVTM, CDR2 ANQGSEA. This CDR3 region has 14 residues. The CDR3 DNA reads TGCAGCGCTCGACTAGCGGGAGGGGCCAATGAGCAGTTCTTC. This codes for CSARLAGGANEQFF.

This clonotype turned up a few times. This chain uses TRBV9 with TRBJ2-2, with TRBD2 matching 8 bases. This CDR3 region has 16 residues. Trimming cost V 4 bases and J 0 bases; bases outside gene matches: 5. Per germline, CDR1 SGDLS and CDR2 YYNGEE. The CDR3 DNA reads TGTGCCAGCAGCCCGAGCGGGAGTTCGAACACCGGGGAGCTGTTTTTT. Translating it yields CASSPSGSSNTGELFF.

The rearrangement links TRBV27 to TRBJ2-2; TRBD2 matches 7 bases. The germline V gene encodes CDR1 MNHEY and CDR2 SMNVEV (reference sequence). Trimming removed 3 bases from V and 0 bases from J; junction bases left unmatched: 13. The CDR3 loop spans 19 amino acids. In DNA form, the CDR3 reads TGTGCCAGCAGTTTCTCATTAGCGGGCCCGTTCGCGAACACCGGGGAGCTGTTTTTT. Its translation is CASSFSLAGPFANTGELFF.

In its sample, this clonotype was seen a few times. CDR3 nucleotide sequence: TGCGCCAGCAGCCAAGAGGCCGGGACTAGCTCGTATTTT. This codes for CASSQEAGTSSYF. The chain uses TRBV4-1 and TRBJ2-3, with 9 bases that match TRBD2. CDR1 and CDR2 from the germline V gene are MGHRA and YSYEKL. Losses at the gene ends were 0 bases for V and 14 bases for J; bases not matched to a gene: 6. This CDR3 spans 13 amino acids.

In this sample, this clonotype turned up many times. The CDR3 loop reads CASSLDTGSQETQYF. The CDR3 DNA reads as TGCGCCAGCAGCTTGGATACCGGGAGCCAAGAGACCCAGTACTTC. The rearrangement links TRBV5-1 to TRBJ2-5; a weak D match, TRBD2 (6 bases). The V gene lost 0 bases and the J gene lost 1 base, with 10 bases spanning the gap. CDR1 is SGHRS and CDR2 is YFSETQ in the germline V gene. The CDR3 is 15 amino acids.

CDR3 sequence: CSARDRRAQHF. CDR3 nucleotides: TGCAGTGCTAGAGACCGCAGGGCCCAGCATTTT. This sequence joins TRBV20-1 and TRBJ1-5; a possible D gene is TRBD1 (5 bases). Per germline, CDR1 DFQATT and CDR2 SNEGSKA (reference sequence). This CDR3 region has 11 residues. V shed 0 bases and J shed 11 bases, with 8 bases lying between them.

This clonotype was seen a handful of times. CDR3 sequence: CASSLGTASPSTDTQYF. DNA for the CDR3: TGTGCCAGCAGCCTCGGGACAGCTAGTCCTAGCACAGATACGCAGTATTTT. V and J are TRBV12-3 or TRBV12-4 and TRBJ2-3; TRBD1 matches 7 bases. The J segment lost 0 bases and the V segment lost 6 bases, leaving 12 bases of the junction unmatched. The CDR3 covers 17 residues.

In its sample, this clonotype was seen a few times. The chain is built from TRBV29-1 and TRBJ2-1, with 9 bases aligning to TRBD1. Trimming removed 0 bases from V and 7 bases from J; junction bases left unmatched: 7. This CDR3 comprises 15 residues. Looked up from germline, CDR1 is SQVTM and CDR2 is ANQGSEA. CDR3 in DNA: TGCAGCGTTGAAGATCTGGACAGGGGACTAAATGAGCAGTTCTTC. Amino acid sequence: CSVEDLDRGLNEQFF.

J is TRBJ2-6 and V is TRBV4-3; D is perhaps TRBD2 (6 bases). CDR1 LGHNA and CDR2 YSLEER come from the germline V gene. This CDR3 is built from 17 residues. V was trimmed by 4 bases and J by 0 bases, leaving 13 bases between them. The CDR3 spells CASSLPGVTSGANVLTF. The CDR3 region has the DNA TGCGCCAGCAGCCTCCCGGGGGTGACCTCTGGGGCCAACGTCCTGACTTTC.

The chain links TRBV12-3 or TRBV12-4 to TRBJ2-1; 8 nucleotides line up with TRBD1. The CDR3 length is 14 residues. J lost 6 bases, V lost 5 bases, and 6 bases had no gene match. CDR3 protein: CASSGGQDGNEQFF. DNA of the CDR3: TGTGCCAGCAGTGGGGGACAGGATGGCAATGAGCAGTTCTTC.

This chain joins TRBV29-1 and TRBJ2-7; 8 positions match TRBD1. J was trimmed by 5 bases and V by 5 bases; bases with no gene match: 14. This CDR3 comprises 15 residues. CDR1 and CDR2 from the germline V gene are SQVTM and ANQGSEA. CDR3 coding DNA: TGCAGCGTTATGGGGCGACAGGGGAGATTCGACGAGCAGTACTTC. It translates to CSVMGRQGRFDEQYF.

The table lists this clonotype with many counts. The rearrangement joins TRBV5-6 to TRBJ2-3, with D uncertain. V lost 0 bases, J lost 2 bases, and 10 bases lay in between. Germline values: CDR1 SGHDT, CDR2 YYEEEE. The CDR3 totals 15 residues. The CDR3 protein is CASSLVSPLTDTQYF. Written as DNA, the CDR3 is TGTGCCAGCAGCTTGGTTTCGCCTCTCACAGATACGCAGTATTTT.

There are a few counts of this clonotype. The genes are TRBV7-2 and TRBJ2-5; unclear D gene. Germline values: CDR1 SGHTA, CDR2 FQGNSA. The V gene lost 2 bases and the J gene lost 11 bases, with 21 bases spanning the gap. The CDR3 has 15 residues. The DNA for the CDR3 is TGTGCCAGCAGCTTAAACAGCCTTCGAAACAATGAGCAGTACTTC. Translating gives CASSLNSLRNNEQYF.

The rearrangement joins TRBV20-1 to TRBJ1-6; tentatively, D is TRBD1 (5 bases). CDR1 and CDR2 (germline): DFQATT, SNEGSKA (reference sequence). Trimming took off 6 bases at V and 8 bases at J, with 23 bases between the two ends. The CDR3 sequence is 16 residues long. The CDR3 protein is CSARPAVGDWYSPLHF. The CDR3 region has the DNA TGCAGTGCGAGGCCAGCCGTAGGGGATTGGTATTCACCCCTCCACTTT.

This sequence joins TRBV6-5 and TRBJ2-1, with D possibly TRBD1 on 5 matching bases. The V and J ends lost 7 bases and 8 bases respectively, with 9 bases between them. The CDR3 has 11 amino acids. CDR1 MNHEY and CDR2 SVGAGI come from the germline V gene. The DNA of the CDR3 is TGTGCCAGCACTCAGGGCCATGAGCAGTTCTTC. Translated, it gives CASTQGHEQFF.

This sequence joins TRBV25-1 and TRBJ1-4; D possibly corresponds to TRBD1 (6 bases). The CDR3 is made up of 16 amino acids. Trimming cost V 5 bases and J 3 bases, with 16 bases left between them. The germline V gene encodes CDR1 MGHDK and CDR2 SYGVNS. The CDR3 reads CASSMGGRGANEKLFF. The CDR3 coding sequence is TGTGCCAGCAGTATGGGGGGGCGCGGAGCTAATGAAAAACTGTTTTTT.

Comments on this clonotype: At one end, the junction sequence differs from germline, possibly due to a read error. This chain connects TRBV29-1 to TRBJ2-5; the match to TRBD2 covers 8 bases. Germline V gene lookup returns CDR1 SQVTM and CDR2 ANQGSEA. This CDR3 is built from 12 residues. The CDR3 is CGVDGGGETQYF. DNA of the CDR3: TGCGGCGTTGACGGGGGGGGAGAGACCCAGTACTTC. The full variable domain, with the rest looked up from reference TRBV29-1 and TRBJ2-5, is SAVISQKPSRDICQRGTSLTIQCQVDSQVTMMFWYRQQPGQSLTLIATANQGSEATYESGFVIDKFPISRPNLTFSTLTVSNMSPEDSSIYLCGVDGGGETQYFGPGTRLLVL.

The chain employs TRBV7-2 and TRBJ2-2, with 8 positions matching TRBD1. J lost 3 bases, V lost 10 bases, and 10 bases had no gene match. CDR3 length: 15 amino acids. CDR1 SGHTA and CDR2 FQGNSA come from the germline V gene. The CDR3 reads CATRGQGADTGELFF. CDR3 nucleotides: TGTGCCACCCGCGGGCAGGGGGCGGACACCGGGGAGCTGTTTTTT.

V gene TRBV28 combines with J gene TRBJ2-3; D possibly corresponds to TRBD2 (5 bases). The CDR3 covers 14 residues. Trimming pared 5 bases from V and 2 bases from J, leaving 11 bases between. Germline V gene data show CDR1 as MDHEN and CDR2 as SYDVKM. The DNA of the CDR3 is TGTGCCAGCAGTCCCGGCGGGCACACAGATACGCAGTATTTT. As protein: CASSPGGHTDTQYF.